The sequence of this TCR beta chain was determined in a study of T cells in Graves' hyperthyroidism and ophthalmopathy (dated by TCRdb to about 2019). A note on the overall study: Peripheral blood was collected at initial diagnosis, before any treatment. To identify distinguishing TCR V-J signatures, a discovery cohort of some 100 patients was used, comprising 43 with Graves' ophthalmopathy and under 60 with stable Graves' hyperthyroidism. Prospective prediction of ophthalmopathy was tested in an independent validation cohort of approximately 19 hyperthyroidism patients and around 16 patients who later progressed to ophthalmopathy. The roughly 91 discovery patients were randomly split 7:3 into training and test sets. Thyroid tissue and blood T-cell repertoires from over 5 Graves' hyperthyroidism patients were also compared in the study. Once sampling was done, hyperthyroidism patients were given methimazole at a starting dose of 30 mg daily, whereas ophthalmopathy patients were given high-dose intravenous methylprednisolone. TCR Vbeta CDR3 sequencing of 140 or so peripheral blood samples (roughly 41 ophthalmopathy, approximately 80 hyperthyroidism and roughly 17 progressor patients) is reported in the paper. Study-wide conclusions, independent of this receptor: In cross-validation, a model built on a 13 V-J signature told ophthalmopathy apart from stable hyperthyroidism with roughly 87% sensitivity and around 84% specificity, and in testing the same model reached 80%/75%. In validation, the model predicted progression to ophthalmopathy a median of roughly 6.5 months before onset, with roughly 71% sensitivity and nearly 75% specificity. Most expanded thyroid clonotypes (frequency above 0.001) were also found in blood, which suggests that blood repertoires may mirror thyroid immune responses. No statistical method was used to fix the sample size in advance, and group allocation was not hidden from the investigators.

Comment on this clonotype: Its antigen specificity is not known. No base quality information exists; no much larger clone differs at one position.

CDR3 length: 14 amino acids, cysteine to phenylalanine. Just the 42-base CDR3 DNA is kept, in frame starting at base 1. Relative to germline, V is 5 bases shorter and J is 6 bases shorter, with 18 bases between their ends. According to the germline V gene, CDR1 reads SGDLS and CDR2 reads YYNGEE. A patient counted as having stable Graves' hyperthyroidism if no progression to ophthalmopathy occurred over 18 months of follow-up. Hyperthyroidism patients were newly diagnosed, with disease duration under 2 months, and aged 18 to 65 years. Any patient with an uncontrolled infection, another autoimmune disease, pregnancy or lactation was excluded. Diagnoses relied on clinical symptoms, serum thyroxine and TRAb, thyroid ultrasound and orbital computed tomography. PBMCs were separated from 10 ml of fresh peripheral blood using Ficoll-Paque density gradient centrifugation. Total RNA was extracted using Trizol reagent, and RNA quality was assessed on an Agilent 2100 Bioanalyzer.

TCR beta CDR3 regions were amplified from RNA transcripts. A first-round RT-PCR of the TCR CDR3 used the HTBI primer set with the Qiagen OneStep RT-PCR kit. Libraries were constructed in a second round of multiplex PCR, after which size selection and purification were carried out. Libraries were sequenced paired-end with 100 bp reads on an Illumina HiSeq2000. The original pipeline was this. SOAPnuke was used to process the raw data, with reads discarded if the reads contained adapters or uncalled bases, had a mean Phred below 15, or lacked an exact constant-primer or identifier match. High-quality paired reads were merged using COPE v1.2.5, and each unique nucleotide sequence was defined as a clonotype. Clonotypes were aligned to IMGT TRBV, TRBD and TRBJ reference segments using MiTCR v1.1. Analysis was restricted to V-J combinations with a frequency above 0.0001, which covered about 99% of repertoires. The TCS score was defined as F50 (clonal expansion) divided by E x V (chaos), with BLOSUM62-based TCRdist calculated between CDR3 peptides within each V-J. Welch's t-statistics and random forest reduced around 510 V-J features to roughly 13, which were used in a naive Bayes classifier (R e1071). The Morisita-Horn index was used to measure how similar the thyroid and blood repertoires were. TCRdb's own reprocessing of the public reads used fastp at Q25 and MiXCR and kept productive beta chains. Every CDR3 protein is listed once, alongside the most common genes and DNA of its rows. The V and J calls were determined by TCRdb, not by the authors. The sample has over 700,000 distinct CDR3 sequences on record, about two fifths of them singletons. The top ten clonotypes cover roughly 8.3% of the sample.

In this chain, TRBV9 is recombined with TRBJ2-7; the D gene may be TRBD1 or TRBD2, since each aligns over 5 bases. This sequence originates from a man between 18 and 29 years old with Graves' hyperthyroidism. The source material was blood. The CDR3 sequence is CASSLVGGAAEQYF. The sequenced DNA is TGTGCCAGCAGTTTAGTTGGGGGAGCGGCCGAGCAGTACTTC.